Listed below are T cell receptor beta chains from one sample, sequenced in a study of blood T cell repertoires in COVID-19. Clones were read by immunoSEQ multiplex PCR, and TCRdb kept only the in-frame ones, dropping some. The sample records roughly 280,000 clones, roughly 85% being singletons. Sequences were obtained from peripheral blood. These receptors originate from a woman between 65 and 79 years old with acute or convalescent COVID-19. The CDR3 runs from the conserved cysteine through the conserved F or W. The D gene is left open where the match is weak. The size field is filled for only some rows; it gives once, few, many or a size class.

j_gene: TRBJ1-4
v_gene: TRBV28
d_gene: NA
abundance: NA
CDR3nt: TGTGCCAGCAGTTCCCAGCGTAATGAAAAACTGTTTTTT
CDR3aa: CASSSQRNEKLFF

j_gene: TRBJ2-5
v_gene: TRBV4-1
d_gene: NA
abundance: NA
CDR3nt: TGCGCCAGCAGCCAAGCCTTACAAGAGACCCAGTACTTC
CDR3aa: CASSQALQETQYF

j_gene: TRBJ2-1
v_gene: TRBV18
d_gene: TRBD2
abundance: NA
CDR3nt: TGTGCCAGCTCCCGGACTAGCGGGGGTACAAGCTCCTACAATGAGCAGTTCTTC
CDR3aa: CASSRTSGGTSSYNEQFF

j_gene: TRBJ2-2
v_gene: TRBV4-1
d_gene: TRBD2
abundance: NA
CDR3nt: TGCGCCAGCAGCCGGGCGGGGGGGTATGGCGGGGAGCTGTTTTTT
CDR3aa: CASSRAGGYGGELFF

j_gene: TRBJ1-1
v_gene: TRBV5-6
d_gene: TRBD1
abundance: NA
CDR3nt: TGTGCCAGCAGCTTGCCAGACAGGGCTGAAGCTTTCTTT
CDR3aa: CASSLPDRAEAFF

j_gene: TRBJ2-1
v_gene: TRBV5-1
d_gene: TRBD2
abundance: NA
CDR3nt: TGCGCCAGCAGCCCACGACTAGCGGGGGGCCGGATTGATGAGCAGTTCTTC
CDR3aa: CASSPRLAGGRIDEQFF

j_gene: TRBJ2-5
v_gene: TRBV2
d_gene: TRBD1
abundance: NA
CDR3nt: TGTGCCAGCAGAGGGACAGGTGTCAAACAAACCAAAGAGACCCAGTACTTC
CDR3aa: CASRGTGVKQTKETQYF

j_gene: TRBJ2-1
v_gene: TRBV5-1
d_gene: NA
abundance: once
CDR3nt: TGCGCCAGCAGCTTGGACGGGGGGCCTTCATATGAGCAGTTCTTC
CDR3aa: CASSLDGGPSYEQFF

j_gene: TRBJ1-2
v_gene: TRBV19
d_gene: NA
abundance: NA
CDR3nt: TGTGCCAGTAGTCCCCGGGAATATGGCTACACCTTC
CDR3aa: CASSPREYGYTF

j_gene: TRBJ1-2
v_gene: TRBV7-9
d_gene: NA
abundance: NA
CDR3nt: TGTGCCAGCAGCCCCCCCGTACAGCCGAACTATGGCTACACCTTC
CDR3aa: CASSPPVQPNYGYTF

j_gene: TRBJ1-6
v_gene: TRBV5-1
d_gene: NA
abundance: NA
CDR3nt: TGCGCCAGCAGCTTCCGGGACACAGATTCACCCCTCCACTTT
CDR3aa: CASSFRDTDSPLHF

j_gene: TRBJ1-2
v_gene: TRBV14
d_gene: TRBD1
abundance: NA
CDR3nt: TGTGCCACCGGACAGGGTCCTGGCTACACCTTC
CDR3aa: CATGQGPGYTF

j_gene: TRBJ2-7
v_gene: TRBV9
d_gene: NA
abundance: NA
CDR3nt: TGTGCCAGCAGCGCGACCCCCTGGGGGGGGCGGGACGAGCAGTACTTC
CDR3aa: CASSATPWGGRDEQYF

j_gene: TRBJ2-2
v_gene: TRBV27
d_gene: TRBD2
abundance: once
CDR3nt: TGTGCCAGCAGTCCCCTCTCTAGCGGGGGTGGCACCGGGGAGCTGTTTTTT
CDR3aa: CASSPLSSGGGTGELFF

j_gene: TRBJ2-1
v_gene: TRBV2
d_gene: NA
abundance: NA
CDR3nt: TGTGCCAGCAGTGTAGAGGGCAGTGAGCAGTTCTTC
CDR3aa: CASSVEGSEQFF

j_gene: TRBJ1-6
v_gene: TRBV5-1
d_gene: TRBD1
abundance: once
CDR3nt: TGCGCCAGCAGCCCCTCAGGGGGTGATAATTCACCCCTCCACTTT
CDR3aa: CASSPSGGDNSPLHF

j_gene: TRBJ2-5
v_gene: TRBV5-8
d_gene: TRBD2
abundance: NA
CDR3nt: TGTGCCAGCACTGATGGCGGGGGGGCGAAGACCCAGTACTTC
CDR3aa: CASTDGGGAKTQYF

j_gene: TRBJ1-1
v_gene: TRBV6-5
d_gene: TRBD1
abundance: NA
CDR3nt: TGTGCCAGTACCGGGACAGGGGCCCGAGGGGCTTTCTTT
CDR3aa: CASTGTGARGAFF

j_gene: TRBJ1-4
v_gene: TRBV27
d_gene: NA
abundance: NA
CDR3nt: TGTGCCAGTAGGGGGAGGGACAAACTTCGAACTAATGAAAAACTGTTTTTT
CDR3aa: CASRGRDKLRTNEKLFF

j_gene: TRBJ2-2
v_gene: TRBV3-1/TRBV3-2
d_gene: TRBD1
abundance: NA
CDR3nt: TGTGCCAGCAGCCCGACCGGGACAGGGGTTGTGAACGGGGAGCTGTTTTTT
CDR3aa: CASSPTGTGVVNGELFF

j_gene: TRBJ2-2
v_gene: TRBV11-2
d_gene: NA
abundance: NA
CDR3nt: TGTGCCAGCAGCTCAAGGGGGAGGGTCACACGTGGCGGGGAGCTGTTTTTT
CDR3aa: CASSSRGRVTRGGELFF

j_gene: TRBJ2-2
v_gene: TRBV29-1
d_gene: TRBD1
abundance: NA
CDR3nt: TGCAGCGGGGGGCGGGACAGGTGGAACACCGGGGAGCTGTTTTTT
CDR3aa: CSGGRDRWNTGELFF

j_gene: TRBJ1-5
v_gene: TRBV20-1
d_gene: TRBD1
abundance: NA
CDR3nt: TGCAGTGCTAGTTCGGGACAGGGGAACAATCAGCCCCAGCATTTT
CDR3aa: CSASSGQGNNQPQHF

j_gene: TRBJ2-1
v_gene: TRBV23-1
d_gene: TRBD1
abundance: NA
CDR3nt: TGCGCCAGCACCCGGTGCGGGGACAGGAGTTCTAGTAATGAGCAGTTCTTC
CDR3aa: CASTRCGDRSSSNEQFF

j_gene: TRBJ1-1
v_gene: TRBV7-9
d_gene: NA
abundance: NA
CDR3nt: TGTGCCAGCAGCTTAGCCAGGGGAGGGACTTTTGCTGGAGCTTTCTTT
CDR3aa: CASSLARGGTFAGAFF

j_gene: TRBJ2-1
v_gene: TRBV6-5
d_gene: TRBD2
abundance: NA
CDR3nt: TGTGCCAGCACCGGACTAGCGGGACTTAATGAGCAGTTCTTC
CDR3aa: CASTGLAGLNEQFF

j_gene: TRBJ2-1
v_gene: TRBV11-3
d_gene: TRBD2
abundance: NA
CDR3nt: TGTGCCAGCAGCTTAACCCCACTAGCGGGGGGGAATGAGCAGTTCTTC
CDR3aa: CASSLTPLAGGNEQFF

j_gene: TRBJ1-1
v_gene: TRBV2
d_gene: TRBD1
abundance: NA
CDR3nt: TGTGCCAGCAGTGAAAACAGGGGCCGCCGGGCTTTCTTT
CDR3aa: CASSENRGRRAFF

j_gene: TRBJ2-1
v_gene: TRBV5-1
d_gene: NA
abundance: NA
CDR3nt: TGCGCCAGCAGCTTAGGGGGGGCGGTTGCGGGTGAGCAGTTCTTC
CDR3aa: CASSLGGAVAGEQFF

j_gene: TRBJ2-5
v_gene: TRBV5-1
d_gene: TRBD2
abundance: NA
CDR3nt: TGCGCCAGCAGCCCAGCCGGGACTAGCGGGGGGGAGACCCAGTACTTC
CDR3aa: CASSPAGTSGGETQYF

j_gene: TRBJ1-2
v_gene: TRBV5-6
d_gene: TRBD1
abundance: NA
CDR3nt: TGTGCCAGCAGCTTACAGGGGCTGAACTATGGCTACACCTTC
CDR3aa: CASSLQGLNYGYTF

j_gene: TRBJ1-3
v_gene: TRBV19
d_gene: NA
abundance: once
CDR3nt: TGTGCCAGTACCAAGGGACATCTCTCTGGAAACACCATATATTTT
CDR3aa: CASTKGHLSGNTIYF

j_gene: TRBJ1-1
v_gene: TRBV7-9
d_gene: TRBD1
abundance: few
CDR3nt: TGTGCCAGCAGCCGGGGGACAGGCAAAGCTTTCTTT
CDR3aa: CASSRGTGKAFF

j_gene: TRBJ1-6
v_gene: TRBV5-4
d_gene: NA
abundance: NA
CDR3nt: TGTGCCAGCAGGCTGCGGGCGGGATCACCCCTCCACTTT
CDR3aa: CASRLRAGSPLHF

j_gene: TRBJ2-3
v_gene: TRBV3-1/TRBV3-2
d_gene: NA
abundance: NA
CDR3nt: TGTGCCAGCAGCCTGACTAGTTCAGAAGATACGCAGTATTTT
CDR3aa: CASSLTSSEDTQYF

j_gene: TRBJ2-3
v_gene: TRBV10-3
d_gene: TRBD2
abundance: NA
CDR3nt: TGTGCCACCTCCCCGGGACTAGTTACAGATACGCAGTATTTT
CDR3aa: CATSPGLVTDTQYF

j_gene: TRBJ1-2
v_gene: TRBV11-2
d_gene: NA
abundance: NA
CDR3nt: TGTGCCAGCAGCTTAGACGGGAAAGCTAACTATGGCTACACCTTC
CDR3aa: CASSLDGKANYGYTF

j_gene: TRBJ2-5
v_gene: TRBV2
d_gene: TRBD2
abundance: NA
CDR3nt: TGTGCCAGCATTCTGATGACTAGCGGGGGGGTCGCCCAGTACTTC
CDR3aa: CASILMTSGGVAQYF

j_gene: TRBJ2-3
v_gene: TRBV10-1
d_gene: NA
abundance: NA
CDR3nt: TGCGCCAGCAGTCTCAACAGGGATACGCAGTATTTT
CDR3aa: CASSLNRDTQYF

j_gene: TRBJ1-2
v_gene: TRBV5-4
d_gene: TRBD1
abundance: NA
CDR3nt: TGTGCCAGCAGCTTGAAGGGGGCAGTCTATGGCTACACCTTC
CDR3aa: CASSLKGAVYGYTF

j_gene: TRBJ2-3
v_gene: TRBV5-1
d_gene: NA
abundance: NA
CDR3nt: TGCGCCAGCAGCTTAATACAGGGTGGACTCTCAGATACGCAGTATTTT
CDR3aa: CASSLIQGGLSDTQYF

j_gene: TRBJ1-2
v_gene: TRBV11-1
d_gene: NA
abundance: few
CDR3nt: TGTGCCAGCAGCTCGCTCAGGGATGGCTACACCTTC
CDR3aa: CASSSLRDGYTF

j_gene: TRBJ2-1
v_gene: TRBV19
d_gene: TRBD1
abundance: NA
CDR3nt: TGTGCCAGTAGTCAGGGACAGGGATCCTACAATGAGCAGTTCTTC
CDR3aa: CASSQGQGSYNEQFF

j_gene: TRBJ2-2
v_gene: TRBV2
d_gene: NA
abundance: NA
CDR3nt: TGTGCCAGCAGACGGGTCGGTCTGGACACCGGGGAGCTGTTTTTT
CDR3aa: CASRRVGLDTGELFF

j_gene: TRBJ2-2
v_gene: TRBV3-1/TRBV3-2
d_gene: NA
abundance: NA
CDR3nt: TGTGCCAGCAGCACCCGGCGGGGGGAGCTGTTTTTT
CDR3aa: CASSTRRGELFF